This TCR beta chain originates from a study of patients and donors after allogeneic stem cell transplantation. The V end lost 0 bases, the J end lost 0 bases, and 9 bases lay between the germline ends. The V gene's germline CDR1 is MNHEY and CDR2 SMNVEV (reference sequence). There are 15 residues in the CDR3. TCRdb processed the RT-PCR reads anew with MiXCR; each CDR3 protein has one entry. The sample consists of a few hundred thousand distinct CDR3 sequences, 38% of them appearing once. The receptor was derived from a human donor who was either an allogeneic HSCT recipient or a stem cell or donor lymphocyte infusion donor (not recorded which). It is not recorded whose cells these are; they may come from a transplant donor. V and J are TRBV27 and TRBJ2-7; D is ambiguous. The sequenced sample consisted of blood, either unsorted or a sorted T cell fraction (not recorded which). For the CDR3, the DNA is TGTGCCAGCAGTTTATCTGCGGTTTACTCCTACGAGCAGTACTTC. Translation: CASSLSAVYSYEQYF.